These T cell receptor beta chains were read from a single sample in a study of pediatric ulcerative colitis. Clones were sequenced by immunoSEQ multiplex PCR, and TCRdb holds only the in-frame ones, with some missing. The repertoire holds about 64,000 clones, with around four fifths as singletons. The sequenced material came from blood. All receptors come from a boy between 5 and 17 years old with moderate ulcerative colitis. The CDR3 runs from the conserved cysteine through the conserved F or W. The D gene is left open where the match is weak. A clone size is listed for some rows: how often the clone was seen (once, few, many), or a class if it is expanded.

J	V	size	D	DNA	CDR3
TRBJ2-7	TRBV27	.	.	TGTGCCAGCAGTTTCCAGGGGGGGGCCTCCGGATACGAGCAGTACTTC	CASSFQGGASGYEQYF
TRBJ2-3	TRBV27	.	.	TGTGCCAGCAGTTTAGTAGCAGATACGCAGTATTTT	CASSLVADTQYF
TRBJ2-2	TRBV28	.	TRBD1	TGTGCCAGCAGATCGGACAGGGCGGGCACCGGGGAGCTGTTTTTT	CASRSDRAGTGELFF
TRBJ2-6	TRBV7-9	once	.	TGTGCCAGCAGCTTGTCCCAGGTACCTGGGGCCAACGTCCTGACTTTC	CASSLSQVPGANVLTF
TRBJ2-3	TRBV18	few	.	TGTGCCAGCTCATCAATTTACCCCACAGATACGCAGTATTTT	CASSSIYPTDTQYF
TRBJ1-2	TRBV7-9	.	.	TGTGCCAGCAGCCTGATGGTGGGGATGATTGGCTACACCTTC	CASSLMVGMIGYTF
TRBJ1-1	TRBV5-6	.	.	TGTGCCAGCATCCCAGGGGATATTAGGGGGACTGAAGCTTTCTTT	CASIPGDIRGTEAFF
TRBJ2-4	TRBV30	.	.	TGTGCCTGGAGTATTGGGGCCATAGGGAACATTCAGTACTTC	CAWSIGAIGNIQYF
TRBJ2-4	TRBV5-4	.	TRBD1	TGTGCCGTAAACAGGGGTCTGGCCAAAAACATTCAGTACTTC	CAVNRGLAKNIQYF
TRBJ1-2	TRBV6-6	.	.	TGTGCCAGCAGTTACTCGGGCGGGAGGGACTATGGCTACACCTTC	CASSYSGGRDYGYTF
TRBJ2-7	TRBV12-5	.	.	TGTGCTAGTGGTTTTGGGATTGCAGGGGTTATCTACGAGCAGTACTTC	CASGFGIAGVIYEQYF
TRBJ2-5	TRBV5-6	.	TRBD2	TGTGCCAGCAGCTTGACGGGACTAGCGGGAGAGACCCAGTACTTC	CASSLTGLAGETQYF
TRBJ1-2	TRBV7-9	.	.	TGTGCCAGCAGCTTAGGAAAGGGGAACAGGATCCTTTCCTATGGCTACACCTTC	CASSLGKGNRILSYGYTF
TRBJ2-4	TRBV7-2	.	TRBD1	TGTGCCAGCAGCTTAGGTGGGACAGGGGGATTAGACAAAAACATTCAGTACTTC	CASSLGGTGGLDKNIQYF
TRBJ2-1	TRBV4-1	.	.	TGCGCCAGCAGCCCCCCCGGAGGGCCCTTGGGCTACAATGAGCAGTTCTTC	CASSPPGGPLGYNEQFF
TRBJ2-2	TRBV7-3	.	TRBD2	TGTGCCAGCAGCTTAACCCCCACTAGCGGGGGGAACACCGGGGAGCTGTTTTTT	CASSLTPTSGGNTGELFF
TRBJ2-7	TRBV6-1	.	TRBD1	TGTGCCAGCAGTGGGACAGGGAGATCCTACGAGCAGTACTTC	CASSGTGRSYEQYF
TRBJ1-1	TRBV19	.	.	TGTGCCAGTAGCCGGGCAGGGATTAACACTGAAGCTTTCTTT	CASSRAGINTEAFF
TRBJ2-3	TRBV25-1	.	.	TGTGCCAGCAGTGAACCTGGGAGGATTGGCACAGATACGCAGTATTTT	CASSEPGRIGTDTQYF
TRBJ1-3	TRBV5-1	.	TRBD1	TGCGCCAGCTCCCGGACAGGGGGCAATGGAAACACCATATATTTT	CASSRTGGNGNTIYF
TRBJ2-3	TRBV7-9	once	.	TGTGCCAGCAGCCCGCCCAGGGTGGCGGGTAGCACAGATACGCAGTATTTT	CASSPPRVAGSTDTQYF
TRBJ1-1	TRBV5-1	.	.	TGCGCCAGCAGCTTTGAAGGGCCCGTCTCTGAAGCTTTCTTT	CASSFEGPVSEAFF
TRBJ1-2	TRBV6-1	.	.	TGTGCCAGCAGTGAAAGGCGCGGCCAGGGGAGTGGCGGCTACACCTTC	CASSERRGQGSGGYTF
TRBJ2-2	TRBV9	.	TRBD1	TGTGCCAGCAGCGTAGTGGTAGGGGGCCCGGACACCGGGGAGCTGTTTTTT	CASSVVVGGPDTGELFF
TRBJ1-4	TRBV7-9	.	.	TGTGCCAGCAGCTCCCCTAGGGGTAATAATGAAAAACTGTTTTTT	CASSSPRGNNEKLFF
TRBJ2-6	TRBV27	.	TRBD1	TGTGCCAGCAGTCCCACGCGACAGGGAGTCTCTGGGGCCAACGTCCTGACTTTC	CASSPTRQGVSGANVLTF
TRBJ2-5	TRBV6-6	.	.	TGTGCCAGCAGTTATCGCCCTCTTCGCGGGGAGACCCAGTACTTC	CASSYRPLRGETQYF
TRBJ1-4	TRBV29-1	.	TRBD1	TGCAGCGTCTCATCGACAGGGAACGAAAAACTGTTTTTT	CSVSSTGNEKLFF
TRBJ2-7	TRBV5-1	once	.	TGCGCCAGCTCCCCGGCCGGGGAAACCTCAAACGAGCAGTACTTC	CASSPAGETSNEQYF
TRBJ2-2	TRBV11-3	.	TRBD2	TGTGCCAGCAGCGAGACTAGCTGGGAGACCGGGGAGCTGTTTTTT	CASSETSWETGELFF
TRBJ2-2	TRBV6-1	.	TRBD2	TGTGCCAGCAGTGAAGGGCGGGAGACCGGGGAGCTGTTTTTT	CASSEGRETGELFF
TRBJ2-6	TRBV10-1	.	TRBD1	TGCGCCATGCCGACAGGGGGCTCTAACGTCCTGACTTTC	CAMPTGGSNVLTF
TRBJ1-1	TRBV2	few	.	TGTGCCAGCAGCCAAGGGGCAGGGGAGGGGAACACTGAAGCTTTCTTT	CASSQGAGEGNTEAFF
TRBJ2-3	TRBV6-1	.	.	TGTGCCAGCAGTGAAGGAGGCGGGGGCTTACGTAGCACAGATACGCAGTATTTT	CASSEGGGGLRSTDTQYF
TRBJ1-6	TRBV27	.	.	TGTGCCAGCACCAGAAGTCCCGAAGGGGCACGCTCCTATAATTCACCCCTCCACTTT	CASTRSPEGARSYNSPLHF
TRBJ2-1	TRBV5-4	.	TRBD1	TGTGCCAGCAGCGTGGATAACAGGGGGCTTAGATACAATGAGCAGTTCTTC	CASSVDNRGLRYNEQFF
TRBJ2-7	TRBV7-9	.	.	TGTGCCAGCAGCCCTACGACTTTTACCTACGAGCAGTACTTC	CASSPTTFTYEQYF
TRBJ1-2	TRBV6-5	few	.	TGTGCCAGCAAGGGGTTAGCCTCTAACTATGGCTACACCTTC	CASKGLASNYGYTF
TRBJ2-3	TRBV5-4	.	.	TGTGCCAGCAGCGGAGGGACAGATACGCAGTATTTT	CASSGGTDTQYF
TRBJ1-2	TRBV18	.	TRBD1	TGTGCCAGCTCTCTTCCGGGACAGCCGACTAACTATGGCTACACCTTC	CASSLPGQPTNYGYTF
TRBJ2-7	TRBV7-6	.	.	TGTGCCAGCAGCTTAGCGATCGGGACGGGGGAGCAGTACTTC	CASSLAIGTGEQYF
TRBJ1-1	TRBV18	.	.	TGTGCCAGCTCACCTCCCCGAACCATGAACACTGAAGCTTTCTTT	CASSPPRTMNTEAFF
TRBJ2-1	TRBV4-1	.	TRBD1	TGCGCCAGCAGCCAGCGGGACAGGGGGAGCTCCTACAATGAGCAGTTCTTC	CASSQRDRGSSYNEQFF
TRBJ2-5	TRBV27	.	TRBD2	TGTGCCAGCAGTTTCGGCCGGGAGGGGTGGGAGACCCAGTACTTC	CASSFGREGWETQYF
TRBJ1-1	TRBV5-1	.	.	TGCGCCAGCAGCTTGATGGTCGGGGAAATCCTTACTGAAGCTTTCTTT	CASSLMVGEILTEAFF
TRBJ1-5	TRBV6-5	.	TRBD1	TGTGCCAGCAGTTACGGGACAGGATATAGCAATCAGCCCCAGCATTTT	CASSYGTGYSNQPQHF
TRBJ1-2	TRBV2	.	.	TGTGCCAGCAGTTACAGGGAAAGCGACTATGGCTACACCTTC	CASSYRESDYGYTF
TRBJ1-5	TRBV2	few	.	TGTGCCAGCAGTGAAGACAGGCTGCCTCAGCCCCAGCATTTT	CASSEDRLPQPQHF
TRBJ2-3	TRBV27	.	TRBD2	TGTGCCAGCACCCGACTAGCGGGAACTACAGATACGCAGTATTTT	CASTRLAGTTDTQYF
TRBJ2-2	TRBV11-2	.	.	TGTGCCAGCAGCGAGCTAGGGGGAAACACCGGGGAGCTGTTTTTT	CASSELGGNTGELFF
TRBJ1-4	TRBV25-1	.	.	TGTGCCAGCAGTGAATGGCAGGGAGCAACTAATGAAAAACTGTTTTTT	CASSEWQGATNEKLFF
TRBJ2-7	TRBV5-5	.	TRBD1	TGTGCCAGCAGCTGGACAGGGGACTTTGAGCAGTACTTC	CASSWTGDFEQYF
TRBJ1-3	TRBV4-3	.	.	TGCGCCAGCAGCCAAGATCTAGCTCGAACAGGGTCGTTCGGAAACACCATATATTTT	CASSQDLARTGSFGNTIYF
TRBJ2-7	TRBV2	.	TRBD1	TGTGCCAGCATGTGGACAGGGGGCCACGAGCAGTACTTC	CASMWTGGHEQYF